This entry describes one T cell receptor (beta chain). Sequencing was performed with immunoSEQ multiplex PCR; in TCRdb, only in-frame clones are kept and a portion is missing. The sample includes over 65,000 clones, about 93% seen only once; the top ten take around 6.5%. This sample was included in a study of control samples from healthy donors and cancer patients. This CDR3 contains 15 residues. V was shortened by 1 base and J by 3 bases, with 13 bases between the two germline ends. The germline V gene has CDR1 SGHNT and CDR2 YENEEA. The source material was blood. The TCR sequence derives from a woman aged 40 to 55 in good health. The rearrangement links TRBV11-3 to TRBJ2-7; no clear D. Here the CDR3 DNA reads TGTGCCAGCAGCTTAGGTCCTGGAGCAAGCTACGAGCAGTACTTC. Its translation: CASSLGPGASYEQYF.